The rows below give T cell receptor beta chains drawn from one sample of a study of shared clonotypes between healthy human individuals. Produced via immunoSEQ multiplex PCR; TCRdb's table is partial and in-frame only. This table has a few million clones, approximately 96% appearing once. Sequenced: naive CD4+ T cells sorted from blood. The source of these receptors is a man aged 18 to 29 in good health. Each CDR3 is given with its conserved first and last residue. A D gene is named only where the DNA matches it firmly. The size field is filled for only some rows; it gives once, few, many or a size class.

j_call v_call clone_size d_call cdr3_nt cdr3_aa
TRBJ2-5 TRBV4-2 NA NA TGTGCCAGCAGCCAACCGCGGGGTTCCCAAGAGACCCAGTACTTC CASSQPRGSQETQYF
TRBJ2-2 TRBV9 NA NA TGTGCCAGCAGCCCGGGCCTAGGAACCGGGGAGCTGTTTTTT CASSPGLGTGELFF
TRBJ1-2 TRBV29-1 once TRBD1 TGCATCCGTGACAGGGACAATCACTATGGCTACACCTTC CIRDRDNHYGYTF
TRBJ2-2 TRBV11-2 NA TRBD2 TGTGCCAGCAGCTTAGAATTTGCTAGCGGGAGGGTCTCGAACACCGGGGAGCTGTTTTTT CASSLEFASGRVSNTGELFF
TRBJ2-1 TRBV5-4 NA NA TGTGCCAGCAGCCCCTTAGTGGGGGGAGGGGGATACAATGAGCAGTTCTTC CASSPLVGGGGYNEQFF
TRBJ2-2 TRBV30 NA TRBD1 TGTGCCTGGACAGTACCCCGGTCAGGGGGCTACACCGGGGAGCTGTTTTTT CAWTVPRSGGYTGELFF
TRBJ1-4 TRBV7-2 NA NA TGTGCCAGCAGCACGCGGGCAACTAATGAAAAACTGTTTTTT CASSTRATNEKLFF
TRBJ1-1 TRBV6-1 NA NA TGTGCCAGCAGTGACACATGGGGGACTGAAGCTTTCTTT CASSDTWGTEAFF
TRBJ1-2 TRBV7-9 NA TRBD1 TGTGCCAGCAGCTTAGAGCAGGGGGACTTCTATGGCTACACCTTC CASSLEQGDFYGYTF
TRBJ2-1 TRBV10-3 NA NA TGTGCCATCAGCCCCCAGGAGGTCGGCAATGAGCAGTTCTTC CAISPQEVGNEQFF
TRBJ2-7 TRBV29-1 NA NA TGCAGCGTTGCCCCCAGCGGGTACGAGCAGTACTTC CSVAPSGYEQYF
TRBJ2-3 TRBV2 NA TRBD1 TGTGCCAGCAGCGTACAGGGGTTTAGCACAGATACGCAGTATTTT CASSVQGFSTDTQYF
TRBJ1-4 TRBV4-1 NA NA TGCGCCAGCAGCCCCACTGATTGGAATGAAAAACTGTTTTTT CASSPTDWNEKLFF
TRBJ2-1 TRBV5-1 NA TRBD2 TGCGCCAGCAGCTCTCAGGCGGGAGGAGGACTCAATGAGCAGTTCTTC CASSSQAGGGLNEQFF
TRBJ1-2 TRBV29-1 NA NA TGCAGCGTTGAAGCCCCGACAAACTATGGCTACACCTTC CSVEAPTNYGYTF
TRBJ1-2 TRBV5-1 NA TRBD1 TGCGCCAGCAGCTTGGACAGGGGTAATGGCTACACCTTC CASSLDRGNGYTF
TRBJ1-3 TRBV6-1 NA NA TGTGCCAGCAGCGGGACGGGATCCCCAAACACCATATATTTT CASSGTGSPNTIYF
TRBJ1-1 TRBV19 NA NA TGTGCCAGTACATCGACAGGAATGAACACTGAAGCTTTCTTT CASTSTGMNTEAFF
TRBJ2-7 TRBV7-2 NA TRBD1 TGTGCCAGCAGCTTGACAGGGATGGTCTACGAGCAGTACTTC CASSLTGMVYEQYF
TRBJ2-1 TRBV7-2 NA NA TGTGCCAGCAGCTTACGGGGTACGAAGGGAGTCAATGAGCAGTTCTTC CASSLRGTKGVNEQFF
TRBJ2-2 TRBV28 NA TRBD1 TGTGCCAGCAGTTTCCTTCTTAAACAGGGGGTCGGGGAGCTGTTTTTT CASSFLLKQGVGELFF
TRBJ2-1 TRBV29-1 NA TRBD2 TGCAGCGTCCTAGCCCGACTAGCTCTCTATGAGCAGTTCTTC CSVLARLALYEQFF
TRBJ1-4 TRBV7-9 NA NA TGTGCCAGCAGCTTAGAGTTATCGGAAAAACTGTTTTTT CASSLELSEKLFF
TRBJ2-3 TRBV5-6 NA NA TGTGCCAGCAGCTGGGGCCGGCAGGAACCGGGCACAGATACGCAGTATTTT CASSWGRQEPGTDTQYF